This record looks at one T cell receptor (beta chain) sequence and its context. What it recognizes is unknown. This table comes from immunoSEQ multiplex PCR, and its TCRdb copy is limited to in-frame clones, with some not included. The repertoire has under 110,000 clones, 85% of them found once; the top ten carry over 2%. The data were taken from a study of radiotherapy plus CTLA-4 blockade in lung cancer. Study context: An objective response was seen in around 19% of patients, and disease control in 25% to 40%.

The CDR3 extends over 15 amino acids. The ends were cut back, 4 bases at V and 0 bases at J, with 10 bases in the middle. The V gene's germline CDR1 is SGHRS and CDR2 YFSETQ. Study-level findings and limits: TCR clones originating in tumors grew in number in blood after radiotherapy plus ipilimumab.

The source was peripheral blood, collected from a patient treated with radiotherapy plus ipilimumab. The sequence derives from a human donor with non-small cell lung cancer that progressed on radiotherapy plus ipilimumab. Some clones in this sample may be carry-over from other donors' samples. This chain connects TRBV5-1 to TRBJ1-4; D gene ambiguous. CDR3 sequence (DNA): TGCGCCAGCAGCAGTGAGTTTGCAACTAATGAAAAACTGTTTTTT. It specifies CASSSEFATNEKLFF.